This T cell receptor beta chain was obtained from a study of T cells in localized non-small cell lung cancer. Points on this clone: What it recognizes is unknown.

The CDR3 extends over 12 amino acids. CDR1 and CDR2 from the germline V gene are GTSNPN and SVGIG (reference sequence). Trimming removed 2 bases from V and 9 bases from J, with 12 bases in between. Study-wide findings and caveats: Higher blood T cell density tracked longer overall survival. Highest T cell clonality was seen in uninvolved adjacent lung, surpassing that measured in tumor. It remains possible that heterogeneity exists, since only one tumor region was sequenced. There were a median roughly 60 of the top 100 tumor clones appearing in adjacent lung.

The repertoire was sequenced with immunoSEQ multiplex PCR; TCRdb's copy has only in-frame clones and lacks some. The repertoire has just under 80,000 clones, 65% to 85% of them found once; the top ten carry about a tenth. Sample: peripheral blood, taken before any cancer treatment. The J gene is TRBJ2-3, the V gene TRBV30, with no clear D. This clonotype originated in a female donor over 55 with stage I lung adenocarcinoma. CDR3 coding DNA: TGTGCCTGGAGTAACAAACTGGGGACGCAGTATTTT. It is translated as CAWSNKLGTQYF.